Sequencing of this T cell receptor (beta chain) was carried out in a study of a mutant IDH1 vaccine in newly diagnosed glioma (TCRdb year 2021). Context from the whole study: Patients were given eight vaccinations, in weeks 1, 3, 5, 7, 11, 15, 19 and 23, which matched visits V03 through V10. In the chemotherapy-containing groups, vaccination started alongside temozolomide cycles, whereas in patients who had radiotherapy alone it started 4-6 weeks after radiotherapy. The roughly 34 treated patients were 62.5% male and 37.5% female, with a mean age of approximately 38 years. Before enrollment, patients had received standard therapy of radiotherapy alone, temozolomide alone, or radiochemotherapy with temozolomide; most received the combination. Peripheral blood was drawn at six visits: V03 (baseline), V05, V07, V10, V12 and V13. Longitudinal TCRB deep sequencing was performed for around 23 treated patients wherever samples were available for exploratory analyses. What the study reported, not specific to this receptor: Pseudoprogression seemed to be unrelated to changes in the top peripheral T cell clonotypes found by TCRB sequencing. Availability determined which PBMC samples were chosen for TCRB deep sequencing. According to the authors, sample limitations meant that analyses of patient blood samples could not be reproduced. Immune responses induced by the vaccine were seen in roughly 92% of patients across multiple MHC alleles.

In regard to this clone: This receptor's antigen is unknown. No much larger clone exists at a distance of one base, and base qualities are not known.

V trim: 4 bases; J trim: 7 bases; unmatched bases: 8. The CDR1 and CDR2 encoded by the germline V gene are SGHRS and YFSETQ. The CDR3 sequence holds 15 residues, the cysteine and phenylalanine included. Solely the CDR3 DNA is kept, with 45 bases framed from the first base. Libraries came from the immunoSEQ multiplex PCR assay. Rearranged TCR beta chain sequences were amplified using the hsTCRB Kit according to the manufacturer's protocol. Sequencing of TCRB libraries was carried out on an Illumina MiSeq. Per the authors' processing: The kit vendor's proprietary platform handled demultiplexing, trimming and gene mapping. TCRdb took over this immuneACCESS table, retaining in-frame rearrangements with V and J assigned. Such tables are incomplete; in checked studies, under half of the missing clones stem from an unresolved V gene, and the remainder is unexplained. The DNA gave D and trimming, while V, J and clone size come from that table. The sample has 45,000 to 65,000 clones on record, roughly nine tenths of them singletons. The ten largest clones represent roughly 2.3% of the sample.

The time point label here, explained by the study, means: week 11, during vaccination. Each vaccine dose, consisting of 300 ug of a 20-mer mutant IDH1 peptide in Montanide, was administered subcutaneously with topical imiquimod. All donors had newly diagnosed IDH1-mutant astrocytomas of WHO grade 3 or 4 that showed loss of nuclear ATRX. The samples were drawn from NOA16, a multicentre, single-arm, open-label phase I trial in Germany that tested a mutant IDH1 peptide vaccine in humans for the first time. Genomic DNA for TCRB sequencing was extracted from EDTA blood using the DNeasy Blood and Tissue Kit.

This TCR was recovered from a man aged 45-65 years with glioma. Here the chain combines TRBV5-1 and TRBJ2-1; 10 junctional bases match TRBD2. This specimen consisted of PBMCs, obtained from a glioma patient whose treatment included an IDH1 peptide vaccine. The CDR3 protein is CASSESGGAGNEQFF. The base sequence is TGCGCCAGCAGCGAGAGCGGGGGGGCAGGAAATGAGCAGTTCTTC.